This TCR beta chain stems from a study of T cells in Graves' hyperthyroidism and ophthalmopathy. Study-level information: Peripheral blood was taken when the disease was first diagnosed, before any treatment began.

This clonotype was counted at least ten times. What it binds is not known. Study conclusions and caveats: Model output signaled ophthalmopathy a median roughly 6.1 months ahead of onset. Blood shared most expanded thyroid clonotypes above 0.001.

From RNA transcripts, TCR beta CDR3 regions were amplified. The TCR CDR3 first-round RT-PCR relied on the HTBI primer set. TCRdb re-called the multiplex PCR reads through MiXCR, storing one row per CDR3 protein. The data show some 370,000 distinct CDR3 sequences, more than 12% seen once. The study left out patients who had uncontrolled infection, other autoimmune disease, pregnancy or lactation. The receptor comes from a man aged 45-65 years with Graves' ophthalmopathy. What was sequenced was blood.

CDR3 sequence (DNA): TGCGCCAGCAGCCAAGCGCACCCTAATCAGCCCCAGCATTTT. Residues: CASSQAHPNQPQHF. This sequence joins TRBV4-1 and TRBJ1-5; unclear D gene. CDR3 length: 14 amino acids. Germline V gene sequence: CDR1 MGHRA, CDR2 YSYEKL. V lost 1 base and J 4 bases, leaving 8 bases between the germline ends.